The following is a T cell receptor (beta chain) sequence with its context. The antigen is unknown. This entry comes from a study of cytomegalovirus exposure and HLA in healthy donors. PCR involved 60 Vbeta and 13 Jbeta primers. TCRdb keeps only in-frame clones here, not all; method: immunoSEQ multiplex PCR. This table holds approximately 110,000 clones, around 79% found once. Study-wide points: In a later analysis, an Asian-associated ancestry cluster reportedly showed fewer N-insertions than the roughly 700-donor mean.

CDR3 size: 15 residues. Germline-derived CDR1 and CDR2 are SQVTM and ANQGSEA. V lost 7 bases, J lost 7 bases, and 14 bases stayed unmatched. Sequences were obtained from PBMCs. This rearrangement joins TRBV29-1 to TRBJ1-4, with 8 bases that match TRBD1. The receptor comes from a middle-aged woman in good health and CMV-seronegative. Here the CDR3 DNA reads TGCAGCGCCACCACCTTGACAGGGGTTGGTGAAAAACTGTTTTTT. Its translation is CSATTLTGVGEKLFF.